This T cell receptor beta chain was identified in a study of T cells expressing NK-cell markers. Study as a whole: Cells sorted as CD3+CD56+NKG2C+, CD3+CD56+NKG2C- and CD3+CD56-NKG2C+ T cells supplied the TCR beta repertoires. Study conclusions and caveats: NKG2C+ dominant clonotype frequencies in six or seven donors were about 1.0-7.5% of CD8+ T cells. Where a handful of donors were concerned, these clonotypes also led the CD3+CD56-NKG2C+ fraction.

CDR1 is LNHNV and CDR2 is YYDKDF in the germline V gene (reference sequence). The CDR3 length is 15 residues. A remark on this clonotype: Its cognate antigen is unknown.

Beta-chain TCR cDNA was generated via 5'RACE template switching with UMIs. TCRdb reanalyzed the 5' RACE reads, giving one entry per CDR3 protein sequence and no DNA. This repertoire comprises just under 150,000 distinct CDR3 sequences; its ten largest clones make up more than 10%. The specimen was blood T cells: a sorted CD56 or NKG2C T cell subset, CD4+ or CD8+ T cells, or bulk PBMC T cells (not recorded which). The chain couples TRBV15 to TRBJ2-5; TCRdb calls TRBD1, which cannot be checked without DNA. The receptor's source is a man in his late teens or twenties in good health. CDR3 amino acids: CATSRVQTGQETQYF.